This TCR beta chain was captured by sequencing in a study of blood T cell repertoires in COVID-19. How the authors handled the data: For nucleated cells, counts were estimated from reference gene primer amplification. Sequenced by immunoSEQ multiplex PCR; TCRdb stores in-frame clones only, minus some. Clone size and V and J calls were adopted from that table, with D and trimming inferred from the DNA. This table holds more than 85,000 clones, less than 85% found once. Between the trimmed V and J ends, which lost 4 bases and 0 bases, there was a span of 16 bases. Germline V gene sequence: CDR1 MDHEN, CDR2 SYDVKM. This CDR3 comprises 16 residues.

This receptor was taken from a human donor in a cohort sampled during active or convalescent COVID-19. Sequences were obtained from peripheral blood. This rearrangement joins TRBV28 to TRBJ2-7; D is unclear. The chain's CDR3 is CASSYPSFPSSYEQYF. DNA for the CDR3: TGTGCCAGCAGTTACCCCTCATTCCCGAGCTCCTACGAGCAGTACTTC. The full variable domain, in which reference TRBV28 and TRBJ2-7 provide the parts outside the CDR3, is DVKVTQSSRYLVKRTGEKVFLECVQDMDHENMFWYRQDPGLGLRLIYFSYDVKMKEKGDIPEGYSVSREKKERFSLILESASTNQTSMYLCASSYPSFPSSYEQYFGPGTRLTVT.